This T cell receptor beta chain was found in a study of early T cells in non-severe SARS-CoV-2 infection. Background on the study: With bulk RNA from unsorted whole blood as input, sequencing yielded unpaired chains.

This clonotype showed up just a few times. The antigen remains unidentified. The CDR3 covers 15 residues. V was cut by 1 base and J by 6 bases, with 15 bases left in between. Unique molecular identifiers tagged individual cDNA molecules. Each CDR3 protein is one row after TCRdb ran MiXCR on the 5' RACE reads. Found here are just under 45,000 distinct CDR3 sequences, approximately 10% of them singletons; the top ten hold about 9.6%. The study's findings and limits: Lookups in VDJdb leaned toward anti-spike CD8 responses and missed private and CD4 specificities.

Sequenced material: whole blood. The rearrangement uses TRBV12-3 or TRBV12-4 and TRBJ2-5; D is unclear. This receptor was taken from an adult who was a healthcare worker with PCR-confirmed SARS-CoV-2 infection or an uninfected control (not recorded which). The DNA for the CDR3 is TGTGCCAGCAGTTTAGGGGCGAGTGGGGTGAAGACCCAGTACTTC. It specifies CASSLGASGVKTQYF.